The sequence of this T cell receptor beta chain was determined in a study of sequential checkpoint blockade in melanoma. The protocol was immunoSEQ multiplex PCR, while the TCRdb copy is restricted to in-frame clones and leaves out a portion. Seen here are roughly 11,000 clones, about four fifths observed once, and the top ten hold about 47%. The sample's treatment: randomized to nivolumab then ipilimumab (arm A) or the reverse (arm B). PBMC sorting kept live CD3+CD8+ cells without CD19 or CD56. Sequenced material: CD8+ T cells sorted from blood (inferred from file names), taken from a patient given nivolumab and ipilimumab in sequence. This clonotype was obtained from a human donor with melanoma.

The CDR3 spells CASSFDPPPSSGGTDTQYF. In DNA form, the CDR3 reads TGTGCCAGCAGCTTCGATCCCCCCCCGAGCAGCGGGGGCACAGATACGCAGTATTTT. V usage is TRBV11-2 and J usage is TRBJ2-3; 7 bases match TRBD2. The germline CDR1 and CDR2 sequences are SGHAT and FQNNGV. This CDR3 is 19 amino acids long. V shed 3 bases and J 1 base; nucleotides not matched to a gene: 16.